This TCR beta chain was obtained from a study of T cell responses to AZD1222 COVID-19 vaccine. Germline CDR1 is MDHEN and CDR2 is SYDVKM. CDR3 length: 10 amino acids. Deletions cut 8 bases from V and 8 bases from J, with 6 bases between. This table comes from immunoSEQ multiplex PCR, and its TCRdb copy is limited to in-frame clones, with some not included. The sample consists of 100,000 to 150,000 clones, around 90% of them appearing once. This clone was picked up one time. The sequenced sample was peripheral blood, obtained on day 0 of MenACWY control vaccination. The sequence came from an adult in good health. The chain couples TRBV28 to TRBJ2-2, with D perhaps TRBD1 or TRBD2 (5 bases each). DNA of the CDR3: TGTGCCAGCGGGGGTGGGGAGCTGTTTTTT. Its protein is CASGGGELFF.